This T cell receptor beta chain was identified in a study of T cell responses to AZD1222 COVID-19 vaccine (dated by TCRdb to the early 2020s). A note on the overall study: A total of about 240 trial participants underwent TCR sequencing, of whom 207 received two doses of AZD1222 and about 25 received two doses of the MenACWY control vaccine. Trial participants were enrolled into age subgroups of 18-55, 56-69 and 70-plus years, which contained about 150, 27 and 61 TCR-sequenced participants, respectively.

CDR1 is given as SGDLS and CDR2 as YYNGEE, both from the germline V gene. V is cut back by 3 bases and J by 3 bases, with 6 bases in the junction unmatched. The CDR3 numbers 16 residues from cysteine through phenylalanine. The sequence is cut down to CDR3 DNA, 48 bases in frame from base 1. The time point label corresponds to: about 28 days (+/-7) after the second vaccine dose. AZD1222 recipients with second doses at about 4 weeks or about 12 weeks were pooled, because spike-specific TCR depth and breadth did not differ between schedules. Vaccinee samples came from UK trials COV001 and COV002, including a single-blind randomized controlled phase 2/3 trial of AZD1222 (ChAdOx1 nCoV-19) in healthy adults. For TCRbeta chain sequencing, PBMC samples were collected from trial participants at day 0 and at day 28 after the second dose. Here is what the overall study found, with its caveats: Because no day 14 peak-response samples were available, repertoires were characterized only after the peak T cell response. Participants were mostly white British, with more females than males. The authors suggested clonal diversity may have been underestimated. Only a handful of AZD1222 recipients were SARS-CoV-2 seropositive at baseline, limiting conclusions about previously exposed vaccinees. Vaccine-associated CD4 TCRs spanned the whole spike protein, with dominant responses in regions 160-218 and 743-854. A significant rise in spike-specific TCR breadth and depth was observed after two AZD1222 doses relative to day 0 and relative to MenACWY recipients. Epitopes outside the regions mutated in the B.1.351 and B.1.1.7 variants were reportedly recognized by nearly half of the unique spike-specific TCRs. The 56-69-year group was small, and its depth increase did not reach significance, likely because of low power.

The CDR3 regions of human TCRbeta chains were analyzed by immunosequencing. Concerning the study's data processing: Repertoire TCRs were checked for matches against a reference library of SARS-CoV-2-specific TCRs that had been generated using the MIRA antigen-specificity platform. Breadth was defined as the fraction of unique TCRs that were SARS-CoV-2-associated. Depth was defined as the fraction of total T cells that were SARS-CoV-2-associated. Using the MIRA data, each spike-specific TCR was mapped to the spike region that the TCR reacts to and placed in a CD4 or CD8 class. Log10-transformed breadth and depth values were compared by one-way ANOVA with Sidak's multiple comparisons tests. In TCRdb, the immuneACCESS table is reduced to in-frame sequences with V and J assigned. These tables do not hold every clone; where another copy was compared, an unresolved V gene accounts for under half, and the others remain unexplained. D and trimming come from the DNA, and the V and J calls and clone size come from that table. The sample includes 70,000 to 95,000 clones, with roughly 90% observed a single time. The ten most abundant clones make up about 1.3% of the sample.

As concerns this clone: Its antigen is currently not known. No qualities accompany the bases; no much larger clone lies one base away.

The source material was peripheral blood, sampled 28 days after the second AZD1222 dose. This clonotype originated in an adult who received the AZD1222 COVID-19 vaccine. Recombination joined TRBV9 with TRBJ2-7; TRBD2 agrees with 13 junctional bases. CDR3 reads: CASSEGTSGDRYEQYF. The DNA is TGTGCCAGCAGCGAGGGGACTAGCGGGGACCGCTACGAGCAGTACTTC.